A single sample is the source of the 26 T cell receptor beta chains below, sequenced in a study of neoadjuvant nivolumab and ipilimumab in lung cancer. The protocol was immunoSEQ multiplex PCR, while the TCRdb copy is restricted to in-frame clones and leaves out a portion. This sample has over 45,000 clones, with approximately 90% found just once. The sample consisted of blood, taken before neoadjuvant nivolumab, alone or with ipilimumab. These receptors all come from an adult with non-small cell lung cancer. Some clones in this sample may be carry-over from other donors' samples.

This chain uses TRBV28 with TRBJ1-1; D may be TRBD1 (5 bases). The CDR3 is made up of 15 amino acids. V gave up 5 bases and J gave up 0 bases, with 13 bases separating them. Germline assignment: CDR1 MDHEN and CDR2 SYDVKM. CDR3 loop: CASSGTGTVNTEAFF. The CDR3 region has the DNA TGTGCCAGCAGTGGGACCGGGACCGTGAACACTGAAGCTTTCTTT.

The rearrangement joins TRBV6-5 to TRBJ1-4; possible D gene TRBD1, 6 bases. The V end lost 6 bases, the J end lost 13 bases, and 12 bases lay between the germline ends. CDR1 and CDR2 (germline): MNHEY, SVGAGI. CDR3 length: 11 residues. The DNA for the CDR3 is TGTGCCAGCAGAAACAGGGAAGGACTGTTTTTT. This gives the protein CASRNREGLFF.

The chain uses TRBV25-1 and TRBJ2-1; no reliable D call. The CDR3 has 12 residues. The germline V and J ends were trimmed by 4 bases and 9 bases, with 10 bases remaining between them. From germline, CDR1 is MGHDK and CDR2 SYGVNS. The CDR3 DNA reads TGTGCCAGCAGTGCTGTCGCTGGTGAGCAGTTCTTC. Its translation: CASSAVAGEQFF. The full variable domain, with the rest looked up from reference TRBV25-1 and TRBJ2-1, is EADIYQTPRYLVIGTGKKITLECSQTMGHDKMYWYQQDPGMELHLIHYSYGVNSTEKGDLSSESTVSRIRTEHFPLTLESARPSHTSQYLCASSAVAGEQFFGPGTRLTVL.

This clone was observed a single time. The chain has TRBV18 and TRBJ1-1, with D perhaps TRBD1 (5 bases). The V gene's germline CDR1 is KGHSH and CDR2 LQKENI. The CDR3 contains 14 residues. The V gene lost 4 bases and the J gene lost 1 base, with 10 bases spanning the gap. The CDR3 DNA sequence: TGTGCCAGCTCACTTGCGGGGGGGAACACTGAAGCTTTCTTT. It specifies CASSLAGGNTEAFF.

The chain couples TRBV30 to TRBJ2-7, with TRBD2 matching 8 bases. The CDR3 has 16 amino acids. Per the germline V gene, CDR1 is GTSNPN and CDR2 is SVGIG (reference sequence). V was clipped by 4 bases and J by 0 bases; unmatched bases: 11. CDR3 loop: CAWKPWDGRDSYEQYF. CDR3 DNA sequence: TGTGCCTGGAAACCCTGGGACGGGAGGGACTCCTACGAGCAGTACTTC.

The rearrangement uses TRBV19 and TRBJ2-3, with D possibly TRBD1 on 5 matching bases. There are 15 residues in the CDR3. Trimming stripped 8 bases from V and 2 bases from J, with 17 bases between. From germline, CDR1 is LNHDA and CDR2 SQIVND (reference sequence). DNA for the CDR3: TGTGCCAGTGGTTTGCAGGGCGCCGACACAGATACGCAGTATTTT. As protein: CASGLQGADTDTQYF.

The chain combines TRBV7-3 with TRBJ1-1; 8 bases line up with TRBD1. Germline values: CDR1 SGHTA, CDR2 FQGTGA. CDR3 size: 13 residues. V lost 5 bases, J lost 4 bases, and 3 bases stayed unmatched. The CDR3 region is CASSETGATEAFF. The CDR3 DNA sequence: TGTGCCAGCAGCGAGACAGGGGCCACTGAAGCTTTCTTT.

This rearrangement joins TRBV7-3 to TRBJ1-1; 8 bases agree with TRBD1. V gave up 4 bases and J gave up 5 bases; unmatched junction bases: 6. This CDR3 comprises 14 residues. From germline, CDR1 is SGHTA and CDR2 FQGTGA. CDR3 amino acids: CASSSTGGQTEAFF. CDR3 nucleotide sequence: TGTGCCAGCAGCTCTACAGGGGGTCAGACTGAAGCTTTCTTT. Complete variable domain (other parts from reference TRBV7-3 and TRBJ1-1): GAGVSQTPSNKVTEKGKYVELRCDPISGHTALYWYRQSLGQGPEFLIYFQGTGAADDSGLPNDRFFAVRPEGSVSTLKIQRTERGDSAVYLCASSSTGGQTEAFFGQGTRLTVV.

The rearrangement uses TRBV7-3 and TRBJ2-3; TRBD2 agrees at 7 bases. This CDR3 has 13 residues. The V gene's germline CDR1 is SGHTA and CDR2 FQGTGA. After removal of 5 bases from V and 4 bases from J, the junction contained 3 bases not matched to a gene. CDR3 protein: CASSRREADTQYF. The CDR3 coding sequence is TGTGCCAGCAGCCGACGGGAGGCAGATACGCAGTATTTT. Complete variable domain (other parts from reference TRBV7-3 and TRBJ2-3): GAGVSQTPSNKVTEKGKYVELRCDPISGHTALYWYRQSLGQGPEFLIYFQGTGAADDSGLPNDRFFAVRPEGSVSTLKIQRTERGDSAVYLCASSRREADTQYFGPGTRLTVL.

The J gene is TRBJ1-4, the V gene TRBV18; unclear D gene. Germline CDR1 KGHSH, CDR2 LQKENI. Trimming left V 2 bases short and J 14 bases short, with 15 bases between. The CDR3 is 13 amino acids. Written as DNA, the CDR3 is TGTGCCAGCTCACCAAAAAAGACAAATTCCCTGTTTTTT. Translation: CASSPKKTNSLFF.

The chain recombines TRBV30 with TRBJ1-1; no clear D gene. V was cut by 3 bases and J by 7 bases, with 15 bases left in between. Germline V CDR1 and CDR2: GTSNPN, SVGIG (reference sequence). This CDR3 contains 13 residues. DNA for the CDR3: TGTGCCTGGAGCATGGACGGACGGAGTGAAGCTTTCTTT. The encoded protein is CAWSMDGRSEAFF.

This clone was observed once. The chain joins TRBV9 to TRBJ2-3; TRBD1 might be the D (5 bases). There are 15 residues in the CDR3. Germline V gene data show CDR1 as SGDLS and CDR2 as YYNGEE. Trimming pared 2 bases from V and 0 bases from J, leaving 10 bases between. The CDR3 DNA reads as TGTGCCAGCAGCGTTGATGGGGCTAGCACAGATACGCAGTATTTT. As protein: CASSVDGASTDTQYF. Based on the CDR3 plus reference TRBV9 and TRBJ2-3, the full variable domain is DSGVTQTPKHLITATGQRVTLRCSPRSGDLSVYWYQQSLDQGLQFLIQYYNGEERAKGNILERFSAQQFPDLHSELNLSSLELGDSALYFCASSVDGASTDTQYFGPGTRLTVL.

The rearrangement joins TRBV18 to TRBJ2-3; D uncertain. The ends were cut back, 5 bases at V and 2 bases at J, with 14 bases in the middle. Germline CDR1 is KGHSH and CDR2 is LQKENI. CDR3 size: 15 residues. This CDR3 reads CASSIARQYTDTQYF. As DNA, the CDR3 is TGTGCCAGCTCAATCGCCCGGCAGTACACAGATACGCAGTATTTT.

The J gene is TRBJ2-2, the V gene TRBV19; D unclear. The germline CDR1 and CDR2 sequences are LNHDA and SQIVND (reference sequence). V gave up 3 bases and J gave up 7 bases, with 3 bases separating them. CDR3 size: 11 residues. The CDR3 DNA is TGTGCCAGTAGTATGAGCGGGGAGCTGTTTTTT. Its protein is CASSMSGELFF.

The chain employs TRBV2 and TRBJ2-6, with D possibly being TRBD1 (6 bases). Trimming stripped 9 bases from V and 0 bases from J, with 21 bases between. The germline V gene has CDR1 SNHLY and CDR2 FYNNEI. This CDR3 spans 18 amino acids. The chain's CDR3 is CASYRDTSPYSGANVLTF. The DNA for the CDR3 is TGTGCCAGTTACCGGGACACCAGCCCATACTCTGGGGCCAACGTCCTGACTTTC. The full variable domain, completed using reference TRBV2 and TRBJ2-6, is EPEVTQTPSHQVTQMGQEVILRCVPISNHLYFYWYRQILGQKVEFLVSFYNNEISEKSEIFDDQFSVERPDGSNFTLKIRSTKLEDSAMYFCASYRDTSPYSGANVLTFGAGSRLTVL.

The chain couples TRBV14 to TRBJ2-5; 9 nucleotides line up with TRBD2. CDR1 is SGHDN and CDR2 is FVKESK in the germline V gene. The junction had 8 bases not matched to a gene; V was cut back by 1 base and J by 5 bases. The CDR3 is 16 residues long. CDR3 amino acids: CASSQGSSGSWETQYF. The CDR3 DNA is TGTGCCAGCAGCCAAGGAAGTAGCGGGAGTTGGGAGACCCAGTACTTC.

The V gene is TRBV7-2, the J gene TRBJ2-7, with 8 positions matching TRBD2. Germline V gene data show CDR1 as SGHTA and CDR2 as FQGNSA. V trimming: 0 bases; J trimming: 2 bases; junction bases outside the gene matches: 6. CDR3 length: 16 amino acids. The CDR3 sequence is CASSLASGSETYEQYF. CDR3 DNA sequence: TGTGCCAGCAGCTTAGCGAGCGGGAGTGAAACCTACGAGCAGTACTTC.

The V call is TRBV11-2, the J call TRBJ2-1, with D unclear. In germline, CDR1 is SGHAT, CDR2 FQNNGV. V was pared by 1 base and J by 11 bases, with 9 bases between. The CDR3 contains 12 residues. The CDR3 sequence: CASSLVAAKQFF. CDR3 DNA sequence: TGTGCCAGCAGCTTAGTTGCAGCGAAGCAGTTCTTC.

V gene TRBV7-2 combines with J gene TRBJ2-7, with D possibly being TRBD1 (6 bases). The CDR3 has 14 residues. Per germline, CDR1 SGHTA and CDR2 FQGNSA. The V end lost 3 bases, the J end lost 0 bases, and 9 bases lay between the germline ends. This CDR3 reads CASSFGDNSYEQYF. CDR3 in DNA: TGTGCCAGCAGCTTCGGGGACAACTCCTACGAGCAGTACTTC.

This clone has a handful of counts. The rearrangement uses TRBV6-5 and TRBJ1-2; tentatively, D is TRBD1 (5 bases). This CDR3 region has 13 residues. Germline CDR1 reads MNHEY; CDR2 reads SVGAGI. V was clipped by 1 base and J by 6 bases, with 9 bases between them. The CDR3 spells CASSYWTSDGYTF. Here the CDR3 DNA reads TGTGCCAGCAGTTACTGGACATCGGATGGCTACACCTTC.

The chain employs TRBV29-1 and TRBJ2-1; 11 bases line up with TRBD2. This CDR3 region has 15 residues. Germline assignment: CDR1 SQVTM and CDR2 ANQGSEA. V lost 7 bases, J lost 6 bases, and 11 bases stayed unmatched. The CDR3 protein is CSAPRGSGRGNEQFF. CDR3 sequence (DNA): TGCAGCGCGCCTCGTGGTAGCGGGAGGGGCAATGAGCAGTTCTTC.

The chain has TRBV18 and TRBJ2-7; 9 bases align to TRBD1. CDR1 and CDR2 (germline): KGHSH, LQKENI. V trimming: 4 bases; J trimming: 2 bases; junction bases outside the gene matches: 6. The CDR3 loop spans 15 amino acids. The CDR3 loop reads CASSLGTGSAYEQYF. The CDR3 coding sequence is TGTGCCAGCTCACTGGGGACAGGGAGCGCCTACGAGCAGTACTTC.

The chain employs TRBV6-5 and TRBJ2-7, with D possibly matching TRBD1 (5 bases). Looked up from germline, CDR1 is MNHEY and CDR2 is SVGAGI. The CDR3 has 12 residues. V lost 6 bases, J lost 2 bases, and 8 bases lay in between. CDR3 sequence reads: CASSQGAYEQYF. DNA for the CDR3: TGTGCCAGCAGCCAAGGGGCCTACGAGCAGTACTTC.

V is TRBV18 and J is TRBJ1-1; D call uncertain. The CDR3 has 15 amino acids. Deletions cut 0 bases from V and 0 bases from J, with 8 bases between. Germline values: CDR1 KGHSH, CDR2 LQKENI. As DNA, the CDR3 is TGTGCCAGCTCACCACCGAAGGGTCTGAACACTGAAGCTTTCTTT. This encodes CASSPPKGLNTEAFF. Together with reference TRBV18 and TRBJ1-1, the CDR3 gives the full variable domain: NAGVMQNPRHLVRRRGQEARLRCSPMKGHSHVYWYRQLPEEGLKFMVYLQKENIIDESGMPKERFSAEFPKEGPSILRIQQVVRGDSAAYFCASSPPKGLNTEAFFGQGTRLTVV.

CDR3 sequence (DNA): TGCGCCAGCAGCGTAGACAGGGGGCTTCAAGAGACCCAGTACTTC. This sequence encodes CASSVDRGLQETQYF. The J gene is TRBJ2-5, the V gene TRBV5-1, with 10 bases that match TRBD1. V gave up 4 bases and J gave up 2 bases; unmatched junction bases: 5. The length of the CDR3 is 15 residues. Germline V CDR1 and CDR2: SGHRS, YFSETQ. Full variable domain (remainder filled in from reference TRBV5-1 and TRBJ2-5): KAGVTQTPRYLIKTRGQQVTLSCSPISGHRSVSWYQQTPGQGLQFLFEYFSETQRNKGNFPGRFSGRQFSNSRSEMNVSTLELGDSALYLCASSVDRGLQETQYFGPGTRLLVL.

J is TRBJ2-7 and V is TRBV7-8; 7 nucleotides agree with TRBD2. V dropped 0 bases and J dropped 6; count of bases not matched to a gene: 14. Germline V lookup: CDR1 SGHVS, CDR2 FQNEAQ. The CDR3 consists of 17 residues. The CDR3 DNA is TGTGCCAGCAGCTTAGCGCGGTGGGCGGGAGAGCCAGGCGAGCAGTACTTC. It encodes CASSLARWAGEPGEQYF.